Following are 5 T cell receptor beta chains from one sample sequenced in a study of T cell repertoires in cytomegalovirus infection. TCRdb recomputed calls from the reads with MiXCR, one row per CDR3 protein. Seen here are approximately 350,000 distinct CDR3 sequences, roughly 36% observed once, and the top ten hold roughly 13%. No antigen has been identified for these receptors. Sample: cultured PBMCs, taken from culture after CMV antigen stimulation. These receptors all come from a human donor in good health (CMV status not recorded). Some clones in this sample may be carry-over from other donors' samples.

The CDR3 bases are TGTGCCTGCGGCAGGCCAGGGCAAGAGACCCAGTACTTC. It codes for CACGRPGQETQYF. The chain recombines TRBV6-1 with TRBJ2-5; possibly TRBD1 for D (5 bases). V lost 11 bases and J 2 bases, leaving 15 bases between the germline ends. The length of the CDR3 is 13 residues. The V gene's germline CDR1 is MNHNS and CDR2 SASEGT.

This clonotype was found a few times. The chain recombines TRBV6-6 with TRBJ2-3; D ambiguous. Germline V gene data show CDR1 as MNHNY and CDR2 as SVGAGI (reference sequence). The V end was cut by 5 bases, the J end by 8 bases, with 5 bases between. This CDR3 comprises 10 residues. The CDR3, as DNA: TGTGCCAGCAGTGGCAGTACGCAGTATTTT. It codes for CASSGSTQYF.

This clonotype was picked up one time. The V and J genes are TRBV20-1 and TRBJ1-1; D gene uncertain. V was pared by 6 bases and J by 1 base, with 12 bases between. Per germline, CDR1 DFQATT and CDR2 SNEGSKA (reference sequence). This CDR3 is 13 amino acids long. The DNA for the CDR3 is TGCAGTGCCCCCATCACACCGAACACTGAAGCTTTCTTT. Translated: CSAPITPNTEAFF.

The chain's CDR3 is CASKQGAYSNQPQHF. Here the CDR3 DNA reads TGTGCCAGTAAACAGGGGGCATATAGCAATCAGCCCCAGCATTTT. This chain joins TRBV6-2 or TRBV6-3 and TRBJ1-5; the match to TRBD1 covers 9 bases. Germline V CDR1 and CDR2: MNHEY, SVGEGT. The CDR3 spans 15 residues. V trimming: 9 bases; J trimming: 0 bases; junction bases outside the gene matches: 6.

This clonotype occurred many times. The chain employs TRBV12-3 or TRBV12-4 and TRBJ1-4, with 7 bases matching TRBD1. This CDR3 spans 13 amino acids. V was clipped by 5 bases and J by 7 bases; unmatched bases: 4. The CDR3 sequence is CASSDYRGEKLFF. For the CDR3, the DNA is TGTGCCAGCAGTGACTACAGGGGTGAAAAACTGTTTTTT.